This entry is about one T cell receptor beta chain. Its matching antigen is unknown. MiXCR, run by TCRdb on the reads, gives a single entry per CDR3 protein. This table holds roughly 990,000 distinct CDR3 sequences, roughly 30% found once. The entry originates in a study of T cell repertoires in cytomegalovirus infection. Looking at the study overall: From public TCR beta signatures came an indication of both CMV infection and matching HLA type.

The study, taken as a whole, reports: Dominant in the ex vivo response were TCR beta clonotypes restricted by HLA-C and specific for CMV. Based on cumulative public TCR beta family frequency, carriers of CMV plus the relevant HLA were identified.

The source of this sequence is a human donor in good health (CMV status not recorded). Some clones in this sample may be carry-over from other donors' samples. Sequencing used cultured CD8+ T cells from PBMCs, obtained from culture after CMV antigen stimulation.

CDR3 amino acids: CASSDWTSGGAAYNEQFF. Here the CDR3 DNA reads TGTGCCAGCAGTGATTGGACTAGCGGGGGGGCGGCCTACAATGAGCAGTTCTTC. The V gene is TRBV6-1, the J gene TRBJ2-1; TRBD2 aligns across 15 bases. The CDR3 is 18 amino acids. J was trimmed by 2 bases and V by 3 bases; bases with no gene match: 5. CDR1 is MNHNS, CDR2 SASEGT, per germline.